This TCR beta chain was observed in a study of blood T cell repertoires in COVID-19. Study-level background: In each case, the material was cDNA or gDNA derived from T cells, B-cell-depleted T cells, or PBMCs.

Germline V lookup: CDR1 SGDLS, CDR2 YYNGEE. The V segment lost 7 bases and the J segment 2 bases; nucleotides outside the gene matches: 12. The CDR3 loop spans 15 amino acids. Authors' analysis steps: Using reference gene primer amplification, nucleated cell counts were estimated. Generated by immunoSEQ multiplex PCR, the TCRdb table keeps only in-frame clones and is missing some. V, J and clone size are those of that table, while D and trimming were read from the DNA. The table has about 410,000 clones, around 91% seen once; the top ten hold under 2%. Sequences were obtained from peripheral blood. The genes are TRBV9 and TRBJ2-7; 7 nucleotides line up with TRBD2. The receptor was isolated from a woman aged 40 to 49 with COVID-19, enrolled during active disease. The CDR3 DNA sequence: TGTGCCAGCTCCCCCGGGCGGGAGCCCCCCTACGAGCAGTACTTC. Its protein product is CASSPGREPPYEQYF.